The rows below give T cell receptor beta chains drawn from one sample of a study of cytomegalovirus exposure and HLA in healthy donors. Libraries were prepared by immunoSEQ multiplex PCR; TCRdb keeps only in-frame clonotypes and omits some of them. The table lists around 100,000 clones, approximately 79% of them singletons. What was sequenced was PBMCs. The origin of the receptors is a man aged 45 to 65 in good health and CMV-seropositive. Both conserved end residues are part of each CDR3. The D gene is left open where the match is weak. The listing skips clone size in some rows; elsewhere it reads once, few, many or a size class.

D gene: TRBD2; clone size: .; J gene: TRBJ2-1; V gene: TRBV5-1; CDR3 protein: CASSLGLAGYNEQFF; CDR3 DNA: TGCGCCAGCAGCTTGGGACTAGCGGGATACAATGAGCAGTTCTTC
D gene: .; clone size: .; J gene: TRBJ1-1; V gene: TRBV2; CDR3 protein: CASREQAPTEAFF; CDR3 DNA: TGTGCCAGCAGGGAACAAGCCCCCACTGAAGCTTTCTTT
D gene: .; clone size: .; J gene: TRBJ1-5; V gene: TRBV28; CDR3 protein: CASIVGGGGGLSQHF; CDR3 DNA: TGTGCCAGCATCGTGGGCGGGGGTGGGGGTTTGTCCCAGCATTTT
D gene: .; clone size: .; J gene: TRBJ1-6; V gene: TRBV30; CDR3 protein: CAWGHSSPLHF; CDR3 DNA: TGTGCCTGGGGTCATAGTTCACCCCTCCACTTT
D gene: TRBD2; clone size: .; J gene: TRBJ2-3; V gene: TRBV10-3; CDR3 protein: CAISGGLAGSTDTQYF; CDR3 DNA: TGTGCCATCAGTGGCGGACTAGCGGGGAGCACAGATACGCAGTATTTT
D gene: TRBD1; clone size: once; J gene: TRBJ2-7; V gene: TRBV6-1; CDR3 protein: CASSARLGTGGVEQYF; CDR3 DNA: TGTGCCAGCAGTGCCAGACTCGGGACAGGGGGTGTGGAGCAGTACTTC
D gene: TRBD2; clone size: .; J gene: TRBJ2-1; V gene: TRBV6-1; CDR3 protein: CASSEWREGYNEQFF; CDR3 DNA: TGTGCCAGCAGTGAATGGCGGGAGGGTTACAATGAGCAGTTCTTC
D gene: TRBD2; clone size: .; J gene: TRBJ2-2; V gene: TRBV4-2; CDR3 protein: CASSQDYRVVTSGRSPTGELFF; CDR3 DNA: TGTGCCAGCAGCCAAGATTACAGGGTAGTCACTAGCGGGAGGTCTCCGACCGGGGAGCTGTTTTTT
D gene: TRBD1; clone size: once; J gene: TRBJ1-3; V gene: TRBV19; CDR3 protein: CASSQTGGDGNTIYF; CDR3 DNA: TGTGCCAGTAGTCAAACAGGGGGTGATGGAAACACCATATATTTT
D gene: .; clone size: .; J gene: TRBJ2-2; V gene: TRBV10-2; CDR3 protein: CASSETGTGELFF; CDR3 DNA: TGCGCCAGCAGTGAGACGGGAACCGGGGAGCTGTTTTTT
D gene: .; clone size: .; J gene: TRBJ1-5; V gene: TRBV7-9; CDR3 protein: CASSHGLGVRTNQPQHF; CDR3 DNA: TGTGCCAGCAGCCATGGATTAGGGGTGCGGACAAATCAGCCCCAGCATTTT